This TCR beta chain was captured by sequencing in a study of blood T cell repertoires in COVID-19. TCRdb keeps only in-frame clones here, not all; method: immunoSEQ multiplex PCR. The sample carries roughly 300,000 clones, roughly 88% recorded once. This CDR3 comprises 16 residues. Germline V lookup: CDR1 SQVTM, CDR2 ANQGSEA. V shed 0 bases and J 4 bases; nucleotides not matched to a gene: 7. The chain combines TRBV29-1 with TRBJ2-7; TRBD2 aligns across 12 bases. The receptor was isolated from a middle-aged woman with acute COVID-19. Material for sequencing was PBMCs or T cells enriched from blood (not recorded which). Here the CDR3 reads CSVEDRLAGGRYEQYF. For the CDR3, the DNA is TGCAGCGTTGAAGATCGGCTAGCGGGGGGGAGATACGAGCAGTACTTC.